This entry lists 16 T cell receptor beta chains sequenced from one sample in a study of vaccination and CD4 T cells after COVID-19. As for treatment: roughly 10-day PBMC culture with coronavirus spike peptide pools or control peptides (ViraFEST assay). Which antigens these TCRs recognize remains unknown. At the Johns Hopkins FTIC core, DNA taken from cultured CD4+ T cells was sequenced by way of the Oncomine TCR Beta short-read assay. One entry per CDR3 protein, called by TCRdb with MiXCR from the PCR reads. The repertoire holds about 7,100 distinct CDR3 sequences, with roughly 64% as singletons. Sequences were obtained from CD4+ T cells from blood, cultured in vitro. These receptors were collected from a human donor who had recovered from COVID-19.

The chain combines TRBV18 with TRBJ2-7; D is possibly TRBD1 (7 bases). The V and J ends lost 3 bases and 4 bases respectively, with 10 bases between them. From germline, CDR1 is KGHSH and CDR2 LQKENI. This CDR3 has 13 amino acids. The CDR3 spells CASSPAGGYEQYF. CDR3 nucleotide sequence: TGTGCCAGCTCACCCGCAGGGGGGTACGAGCAGTACTTC.

This clonotype was recorded once. The chain couples TRBV18 to TRBJ1-2; TRBD1 matches at 12 bases. This CDR3 comprises 14 residues. V lost 4 bases to trimming and J lost 6 bases; unmatched junction nucleotides: 3. Germline V gene lookup returns CDR1 KGHSH and CDR2 LQKENI. The CDR3 region is CASSLGTGGDGYTF. The CDR3 bases are TGTGCCAGCTCACTCGGGACAGGGGGCGATGGCTACACCTTC.

This clonotype appeared once. This chain uses TRBV12-3 or TRBV12-4 with TRBJ1-3; a possible D gene is TRBD1 (5 bases). V gave up 5 bases and J gave up 2 bases, with 13 bases separating them. CDR3 length equals 15 residues. CDR3 nucleotide sequence: TGTGCCAGCAGTCCCCAGGGATTAACTGGAAACACCATATATTTT. Protein product: CASSPQGLTGNTIYF.

This clonotype showed up just a few times. The V and J genes are TRBV15 and TRBJ1-1, with D unresolved. The V gene lost 4 bases and the J gene lost 8 bases, with 14 bases spanning the gap. The CDR3 is 13 residues long. CDR1 is LNHNV and CDR2 is YYDKDF in the germline V gene (reference sequence). The CDR3 DNA follows: TGTGCCACCAGCATCTCACGTGGGGTAGAAGCTTTCTTT. The encoded protein is CATSISRGVEAFF. Complete variable domain (other parts from reference TRBV15 and TRBJ1-1): DAMVIQNPRYQVTQFGKPVTLSCSQTLNHNVMYWYQQKSSQAPKLLFHYYDKDFNNEADTPDNFQSRRPNTSFCFLDIRSPGLGDTAMYLCATSISRGVEAFFGQGTRLTVV.

The CDR3 here is CASNRDENYGYTF. The CDR3 DNA sequence: TGTGCCAGCAATAGGGACGAAAACTATGGCTACACCTTC. The chain links TRBV11-1 to TRBJ1-2, with D possibly TRBD1 on 5 matching bases. Trimming took off 7 bases at V and 2 bases at J, with 11 bases between the two ends. The CDR3 runs to 13 residues. From germline, CDR1 is SGHAT and CDR2 FQDESV (reference sequence).

V gene TRBV7-3 combines with J gene TRBJ2-6; no firm D call. The ends were cut back, 5 bases at V and 0 bases at J, with 11 bases in the middle. The V gene's germline CDR1 is SGHTA and CDR2 FQGTGA. The CDR3 has 16 amino acids. For the CDR3, the DNA is TGTGCCAGCAGCCTGACGTACCACTCTGGGGCCAACGTCCTGACTTTC. Encoded protein: CASSLTYHSGANVLTF.

This clonotype appeared once. V usage is TRBV15 and J usage is TRBJ1-1; the match to TRBD1 covers 8 bases. V shed 0 bases and J 3 bases; nucleotides not matched to a gene: 6. The CDR3 covers 16 residues. Germline CDR1 reads LNHNV; CDR2 reads YYDKDF (reference sequence). This CDR3 reads CATSRDLDRVDTEAFF. The CDR3 DNA reads TGTGCCACCAGCAGAGATTTGGACAGGGTCGACACTGAAGCTTTCTTT.

The gene calls are TRBV2 and TRBJ1-5; D remains ambiguous. V was clipped by 6 bases and J by 0 bases, with 12 bases between them. The CDR3 extends over 15 amino acids. Germline assignment: CDR1 SNHLY and CDR2 FYNNEI. In nucleotides, the CDR3 is TGTGCCAGCAGAGGGATCCGTTATAGCAATCAGCCCCAGCATTTT. This encodes CASRGIRYSNQPQHF.

This clonotype was observed a few times. This rearrangement joins TRBV11-3 to TRBJ2-2; 11 bases are a match to TRBD1. CDR3 size: 16 residues. The junction had 5 bases not matched to a gene; V was cut back by 5 bases and J by 3 bases. In germline, CDR1 is SGHNT, CDR2 YENEEA. The CDR3 protein is CASSLRTGGDTGELFF. In DNA, the CDR3 is TGTGCCAGCAGCCTAAGGACAGGGGGCGACACCGGGGAGCTGTTTTTT.

V gene TRBV6-5 combines with J gene TRBJ1-5; D is unresolved. This CDR3 has 15 amino acids. V shed 2 bases and J shed 4 bases, with 12 bases lying between them. Germline V gene sequence: CDR1 MNHEY, CDR2 SVGAGI. The CDR3 is CASSYTGYGNQPQHF. CDR3 in DNA: TGTGCCAGCAGTTACACGGGGTATGGGAATCAGCCCCAGCATTTT.

The gene calls are TRBV6-1 and TRBJ2-7; D is uncertain. CDR3 length: 15 amino acids. Germline V lookup: CDR1 MNHNS, CDR2 SASEGT. V shed 2 bases and J shed 0 bases, with 11 bases lying between them. The CDR3 DNA reads TGTGCCAGCAGTGAAATCGGCACTCTCTCCTACGAGCAGTACTTC. It codes for CASSEIGTLSYEQYF.

V usage is TRBV20-1 and J usage is TRBJ2-5, with 9 bases aligning to TRBD2. V trimming: 0 bases; J trimming: 5 bases; junction bases outside the gene matches: 7. The CDR3 is 15 residues long. Germline values: CDR1 DFQATT, CDR2 SNEGSKA (reference sequence). The CDR3 region has the DNA TGCAGTGCTAGAGATGAAAGCGGGGGGAGGGAGACCCAGTACTTC. Translation: CSARDESGGRETQYF.

The chain couples TRBV20-1 to TRBJ2-3; 13 nucleotides align to TRBD2. The CDR3 totals 16 residues. Germline V lookup: CDR1 DFQATT, CDR2 SNEGSKA (reference sequence). Losses at the gene ends were 6 bases for V and 0 bases for J; bases not matched to a gene: 6. The CDR3 sequence is CSAGLAGASSTDTQYF. As DNA, the CDR3 is TGCAGTGCAGGACTAGCGGGGGCCTCTAGCACAGATACGCAGTATTTT.

The chain couples TRBV20-1 to TRBJ1-2, with 8 positions matching TRBD1. With 5 bases clipped from V and 7 bases from J, the junction kept 9 bases outside the gene matches. The CDR3 has 13 amino acids. Per germline, CDR1 DFQATT and CDR2 SNEGSKA (reference sequence). CDR3 sequence: CSAEHRGYRGYTF. The CDR3 bases are TGCAGTGCTGAACACAGGGGGTACCGTGGCTACACCTTC.

This clonotype was seen a handful of times. The V and J genes are TRBV7-3 and TRBJ1-1, with 8 positions matching TRBD1. CDR3 size: 13 residues. V shed 2 bases, J shed 5 bases, and the junction held 1 base outside the gene matches. Germline CDR1 and CDR2: SGHTA and FQGTGA. CDR3 sequence: CASSLDRGTEAFF. The CDR3 DNA is TGTGCCAGCAGCTTAGACAGGGGAACTGAAGCTTTCTTT.

This clonotype is categorized as medium-sized (0.01 to 0.1%). The chain couples TRBV7-2 to TRBJ1-5; TRBD1 is a possible D gene (5 bases). CDR1 SGHTA and CDR2 FQGNSA come from the germline V gene. This CDR3 is 13 amino acids long. V lost 4 bases, J lost 4 bases, and 8 bases lay in between. The CDR3 spells CASSSRGNQPQHF. For the CDR3, the DNA is TGTGCCAGCAGCTCTAGGGGTAATCAGCCCCAGCATTTT. Full variable domain (outside the CDR3, taken from reference TRBV7-2 and TRBJ1-5): GAGVSQSPSNKVTEKGKDVELRCDPISGHTALYWYRQSLGQGLEFLIYFQGNSAPDKSGLPSDRFSAERTGGSVSTLTIQRTQQEDSAVYLCASSSRGNQPQHFGDGTRLSIL.